This TCR beta chain originates from a study of blood T cell repertoires in COVID-19. Across the whole study: Donors of Cohort 3 who recovered were those that had two negative PCRs, clearance, or symptom resolution. Material from acute and convalescent COVID-19 was sourced from the United States, Italy and Spain.

Participants spanned ages 18 to 89 years and resided in about two dozen US areas. V was shortened by 6 bases and J by 2 bases, with 14 bases between the two germline ends. Germline V CDR1 and CDR2: SNHLY, FYNNEI. The CDR3 consists of 15 residues. In the source study's methods: Estimation of nucleated cell counts was performed using reference gene primer amplification. Libraries were prepared by immunoSEQ multiplex PCR; TCRdb keeps only in-frame clonotypes and omits some of them. V and J calls and clone size are those listed in that table; D and trimming were worked out from the DNA. The repertoire holds 350,000 to 450,000 clones, with around 87% as singletons.

Sequences were obtained from PBMCs or T cells enriched from blood (not recorded which). This receptor was taken from a middle-aged man in a cohort exposed to, infected with or recovered from COVID-19 (not recorded which). V usage is TRBV2 and J usage is TRBJ2-1, with D maybe TRBD2 (6 bases). CDR3: CASSGLATTYNEQFF. The CDR3 coding sequence is TGTGCCAGCAGCGGCCTAGCGACAACCTACAATGAGCAGTTCTTC. Complete variable domain (other parts from reference TRBV2 and TRBJ2-1): EPEVTQTPSHQVTQMGQEVILRCVPISNHLYFYWYRQILGQKVEFLVSFYNNEISEKSEIFDDQFSVERPDGSNFTLKIRSTKLEDSAMYFCASSGLATTYNEQFFGPGTRLTVL.